This section outlines one T cell receptor (beta chain) sequence together with its context. This record belongs to a study of patients and donors after allogeneic stem cell transplantation. Each CDR3 protein gets one entry after TCRdb re-called the RT-PCR reads with MiXCR. The sample lists over 150,000 distinct CDR3 sequences, 35% to 50% seen once, with approximately 30% in the top ten. The V gene lost 2 bases and the J gene lost 0 bases, with 10 bases spanning the gap. Germline V gene data show CDR1 as LNHNV and CDR2 as YYDKDF (reference sequence). The CDR3 has 15 amino acids. The chain carries TRBV15 and TRBJ1-1; D is unresolved. This receptor was identified in a human donor who was either an allogeneic HSCT recipient or a stem cell or donor lymphocyte infusion donor (not recorded which). It is not recorded whose cells these are; they may come from a transplant donor. Sequencing input: blood, either unsorted or a sorted T cell fraction (not recorded which). CDR3 in amino acids: CATSRLRALNTEAFF. DNA of the CDR3: TGTGCCACCAGCAGACTCCGGGCCCTGAACACTGAAGCTTTCTTT.